The T cell receptor beta chain described here comes from a study of cytomegalovirus exposure and HLA in healthy donors (dated by TCRdb to the late 2010s). With respect to the entire study: An earlier analysis of roughly 500 of the donors reported 250 to 350 Gb of sequence data and 120 million or so unique TCR beta sequences from some 180 million T cells. To predict cytomegalovirus infection status, the study combined high-throughput TCR immunosequencing, statistical association of individual TCRs with disease status, and machine learning. Because of strong linkage in the cohort, five DR-DQ haplotypes were treated as single units for association and clustering. The study aimed to test whether cataloging public T cell receptors could reveal signatures of past pathogen exposure. An early release that covered several hundred HLA-typed donors contained approximately 300 gigabases of sequencing data and 85 million to 100 million unique TCR sequences. Besides the first cohort of hundreds of subjects, a separate validation cohort made up of 95 to 150 different subjects was used. On average, approximately 250,000 unique TCR beta nucleotide sequences were sequenced per donor among 398 genotyped donors of the cohort, with roughly 18% of those sequences being non-productive. Typing coverage varied by locus: roughly 620-630 donors for A, B, C, DRB1 and DQB1; about 520 for DQA1; more than 600 for DPA1; 400 to 480 for DPB1. Rather than drawing on any new phenotypic data, the later analysis identified candidate immune exposures from TCR beta sequences and the way those sequences occurred across donors. To decide whether each TCR beta V gene segment behaved as functional or pseudogenic, an earlier analysis of nearly 600 of the donors relied on high-throughput TCR beta sequencing. All discovery cohort repertoires had been generated on a single sequencing platform. In a later analysis, previously published TCR beta repertoires from 500 to 750 donors were re-analyzed and high-resolution HLA genotyping was added so that TCR occurrence patterns could be studied. Using immunosequencing, the study profiled T cell repertoires from approximately 700 subjects and related those repertoires to cytomegalovirus serostatus. Donor age, sex, ethnicity and CMV serostatus were collected together with the repertoire data. Among the roughly 410 genotyped donors, more than 70% belonged to the genetic ancestry cluster associated with self-reported Caucasian donors. A later genetic analysis took genome-wide SNP genotypes for about 55% of the roughly 670 donors and used that subset as a discovery cohort. HLA typing included class I and class II loci at four-digit resolution. Broader findings and caveats from the paper: Immune exposure information for the cohort was limited to CMV serostatus. Because the 87-base-pair reads could not distinguish some IMGT-functional V segments, including TRBV6-2 and TRBV6-3, those segments were excluded. In this cohort, only TCR beta chains were sequenced, and detectable features were limited by the absence of alpha or paired-chain data. The presence/absence analyses assumed that sequencing depth was roughly uniform across donors, and that assumption may not be true. Linkage disequilibrium might explain the correlated functional status among segregating V segments, but an unknown experimental factor could not be ruled out. At a false discovery rate of 0.05, a later analysis linked around 17,000 TCR beta sequences to specific HLA alleles. Because HLA typing was missing for some donors at each locus, association tests included only the typed subset. A group of highly shared sequence variants was considered likely to be a technical artifact of the sequencing pipeline. It was suggested by the authors that the approach could potentially be generalized to other disease states and immunological phenotypes. Broadly in line with IMGT annotations, most TCR beta V segments showed up in productive rearrangements about 87% or about 30% of the time in an earlier analysis of roughly 590 of the donors. The study listed approximately 150 TCR beta chains as associated with cytomegalovirus. Because counts were too low, around 17 rarely observed V segments, including chromosome 9 orphons, were left out of the earlier analysis of about 620 of the donors. Compared with the 666-donor mean, donors in an Asian-associated ancestry cluster had fewer N-insertions in productive TCRs, according to a later genetic analysis. In a later analysis, several top co-occurrence clusters were reported to appear linked to parvovirus B19, influenza, CMV and Epstein-Barr virus. In a later analysis, HLA-associated TCR beta chains were found to be more clonally expanded and to have lower generation probabilities than equally common non-associated chains. A further reported finding was that TCR beta sequences accurately predicted the HLA-A and HLA-B alleles for most subjects in the first cohort. The classifier was reported to diagnose cytomegalovirus status with high specificity and sensitivity in both the original cohort and the validation cohort. A later analysis found that TCR association rates varied across HLA loci, with DRB1 alleles showing the most associated TCRs and HLA-C alleles the fewest. When HLA alleles, especially DR and DQ, strongly co-occurred, attributing TCR associations to individual alleles was difficult. Most TCR sequences were observed very rarely across donors, whereas some public TCRs were present in many individuals. Most CMV-associated TCR beta chains appeared to be HLA-restricted in a later analysis, and the HLA associations seemed to be driven largely by CMV exposure. A few of the identified cytomegalovirus-associated TCR beta chains were confirmed in vitro to be specific for cytomegalovirus antigens. In a later genetic analysis, a missense DCLRE1C variant was associated with V-gene and J-gene trimming of TCR beta chains, and the association was replicated in an independent cohort.

V is pared back by 6 bases and J by 5 bases, with 11 bases lying between the germline termini. From a lookup of the germline V gene, CDR1 and CDR2 are ENHRY and SYGVKD. Counted from cysteine to phenylalanine, this CDR3 has 12 amino acids. The only DNA kept is the CDR3, 36 bases in frame from the first base. The library was built by means of the immunoSEQ multiplex PCR assay. For the multiplex PCR, a mixture combining 60 forward primers for TCR Vbeta segments and 13 reverse primers for TCR Jbeta segments was used. A multiplex PCR assay on genomic DNA amplified the CDR3 region of rearranged TCR beta genes. The amplified TCR beta libraries were sequenced on the Illumina HiSeq System as 87-base-pair reads. The authors' analysis ran thus. A later analysis counted tens of millions of unique TCR beta chains across the 666 repertoires, and 10 million to 11 million of these chains were shared by at least two donors. A nearest-neighbor algorithm error-corrected the raw reads and collapsed the reads into unique sequences, merging closely related sequences to remove PCR and sequencing errors. V, D and J gene segments were assigned by aligning CDR3 sequences to IMGT reference sequences. For a sequence to be retained, at least a six-nucleotide match to both a V gene segment and a J gene segment was required. Rearrangements were called productive when the CDR3 lacked stop codons and stayed in frame with V and J; all others were non-productive. CDR3 was defined according to IMGT convention as the region running from the second conserved V-encoded cysteine to the conserved J-encoded phenylalanine. The earlier analysis of 550 to 650 of the donors excluded any sequence lacking an unambiguous match to a single V gene segment. An earlier analysis of a few hundred of the donors called V segments functional above 56.7% productive rearrangements and segregating when the between-donor standard deviation exceeded 5%. A statistical classification framework was built to diagnose cytomegalovirus status from the catalog of TCR beta chain sequences. In a later analysis, V and J genes were assigned by comparing TCR nucleotide sequences against IMGT/GENE-DB human TR gene sequences. The TCRdist pipeline was used in a later analysis to assign CDR3 sequences and most-parsimonious VDJ recombination scenarios. In a later analysis, every TCR beta chain was defined by the combination of its CDR3 amino acid sequence and its V-gene family, and reads without a unique V-gene family were dropped. To address suspected cross-contamination and a sequencing artifact, a later analysis removed 450 to 700 highly shared, low-generation-probability nucleotide sequences. In a later analysis, a clonal expansion index for each public chain was calculated from normalized within-repertoire ranks of inferred template counts. In a later analysis, generation probabilities were computed using a VDJ recombination model fitted to out-of-frame rearrangements, and the results were checked against IGoR. In a later analysis, TCR-TCR, TCR-HLA and TCR-CMV co-occurrence was scored with hypergeometric tests, and a repertoire-size bias correction was applied to TCR pairs. A later analysis estimated false discovery rates by permuting HLA or CMV assignments 20 times. A later analysis grouped co-occurring TCRs with DBSCAN, adding TCRdist sequence similarity when clustering within HLA-allele-positive subsets. Repertoires with fewer than 30,000 or more than 120,000 public chains, plus five repertoires with anomalous nucleotide sharing, were excluded from co-occurrence clustering. The table comes from immuneACCESS by way of TCRdb, which keeps in-frame sequences with V and J called. Part of the clones is missing from these tables; in studies checked, under half for an unresolved V gene and the rest for unknown reasons. Clone size and the V and J calls come from that table; the DNA yielded D and trimming. A total of 150,000 to 200,000 clones appear in this sample, around 80% of them only once. Under 2% of the sample is taken by the ten largest.

Note on this clone: Its binding antigen is unknown. No qualities accompany the bases; no much larger clone lies one base away.

The cohort comprised approximately 700 healthy bone marrow donors. At the time of sampling, all cohort members were nominally healthy, though unrecorded immune exposures were likely present. The donor tested CMV seronegative and was one of the 352 seronegative cohort members. Each donor provided a peripheral blood sample, and peripheral blood mononuclear cells were used for TCR beta sequencing. The Qiagen DNeasy Blood Extraction Kit was used to extract genomic DNA from the blood cell samples. Sequenced material: PBMCs. The TCR sequence derives from a man aged 25-40 years in good health and CMV-seronegative. This receptor chain uses TRBV10-3 and TRBJ2-7; no D gene call is confident. CDR3 sequence: CAISPGSNEQYF. The bases are TGTGCCATCAGCCCGGGTTCGAACGAGCAGTACTTC.